This record covers a single TCR beta chain. Its antigen is as yet unknown. What was amplified from RNA transcripts were TCR beta CDR3 regions. A set of HTBI primers served as the primers for a first-round RT-PCR of the TCR CDR3. Each CDR3 protein is one row after TCRdb ran MiXCR on the multiplex PCR reads. Among 660,000 or so distinct CDR3 sequences listed, around 20% were seen once. Disease lasting under 3 months, a NOSPECS grade of at least 4, and a Clinical Activity Score of at least 3 were features of the ophthalmopathy patients. The data originate from a study of T cells in Graves' hyperthyroidism and ophthalmopathy. The overall study: Peripheral blood was obtained at initial diagnosis, preceding any treatment.

Study results and caveats: Ophthalmopathy onset followed model prediction by a median approximately 5.9 months. Blood samples included most of the expanded thyroid clonotypes exceeding 0.001.

V gave up 0 bases and J gave up 3 bases, with 8 bases separating them. Germline V lookup: CDR1 ENHRY, CDR2 SYGVKD. The CDR3 runs 14 residues. Sequenced input: blood. The chain carries TRBV10-3 and TRBJ2-5; unclear D gene. This sequence originates from a man aged 25-45 years with Graves' ophthalmopathy. The CDR3 DNA is TGTGCCATCAGTGAGTCGAGGCAAGAAGAGACCCAGTACTTC. Translating gives CAISESRQEETQYF.